The entry below describes one TCR beta chain. Its antigen is undetermined. The data are from a study of Ad26.COV2.S vaccination and SARS-CoV-2 variants. The CDR3 totals 18 residues. The J segment lost 2 bases and the V segment lost 5 bases, leaving 12 bases of the junction unmatched. Germline CDR1 reads KGHDR; CDR2 reads SFDVKD. General study points: Breadth measured for non-spike TCRs was similar across vaccine and placebo recipients.

Sequencing used immunoSEQ multiplex PCR; TCRdb keeps in-frame clones, though not all of them. The repertoire holds 300,000 to 400,000 clones, more than 75% seen once, with 3.3% in the top ten. The treatment here: some 19 received Ad26.COV2.S at low or high dose, single or two shots; five or six received placebo; per-sample allocation not given. Samples were taken on day 63 after the first vaccine or placebo injection. The sample here was peripheral blood, taken in a trial of Ad26.COV2.S vaccine versus placebo. This TCR derives from a person aged 18 to 65 who received the Ad26.COV2.S COVID-19 vaccine or a placebo. The V and J genes are TRBV24-1 and TRBJ2-1; 9 nucleotides align to TRBD2. CDR3 coding DNA: TGTGCCACCAGTGGTGGTAGCGGGGGCGCCTTCGCCTACAATGAGCAGTTCTTC. Its translation is CATSGGSGGAFAYNEQFF.